This T cell receptor beta chain derives from a study of OX40 agonist ivuxolimab in advanced cancers. Study at large: The study enrolled dose-escalation patients with hepatocellular carcinoma, melanoma, renal cell or head and neck cancer.

This clone showed up just once. Profiling relied on immunoSEQ multiplex PCR, and the TCRdb table lists in-frame clones only, not all of them. The sample contains approximately 68,000 clones, roughly 80% of which appear only once. Here the sequenced sample was CD4+ or CD8+ T cells sorted from blood, taken in a trial of the OX40 agonist ivuxolimab. The sequence derives from an adult with an advanced solid tumor such as melanoma, head and neck, liver or kidney cancer.

This chain's CDR3 is CASSQLTANTEAFF. In DNA form, the CDR3 reads TGTGCCAGCAGTCAATTGACAGCGAACACTGAAGCTTTCTTT. The V gene is TRBV2, the J gene TRBJ1-1; the D gene is possibly TRBD1 (5 bases). The CDR3 length is 14 residues. V lost 5 bases, J lost 1 base, and 11 bases lay in between. CDR1 and CDR2 from the germline V gene are SNHLY and FYNNEI.